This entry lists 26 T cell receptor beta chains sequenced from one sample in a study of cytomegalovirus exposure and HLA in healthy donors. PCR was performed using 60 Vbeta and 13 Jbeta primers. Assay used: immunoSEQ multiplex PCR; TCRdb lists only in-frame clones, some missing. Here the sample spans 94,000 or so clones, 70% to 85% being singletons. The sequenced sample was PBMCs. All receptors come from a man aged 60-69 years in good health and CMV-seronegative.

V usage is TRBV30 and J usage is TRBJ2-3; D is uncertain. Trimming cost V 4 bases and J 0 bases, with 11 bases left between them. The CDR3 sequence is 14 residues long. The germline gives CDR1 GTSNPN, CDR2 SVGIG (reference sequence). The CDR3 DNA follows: TGTGCCTGGACGCGACTCCAAAGCACAGATACGCAGTATTTT. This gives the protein CAWTRLQSTDTQYF.

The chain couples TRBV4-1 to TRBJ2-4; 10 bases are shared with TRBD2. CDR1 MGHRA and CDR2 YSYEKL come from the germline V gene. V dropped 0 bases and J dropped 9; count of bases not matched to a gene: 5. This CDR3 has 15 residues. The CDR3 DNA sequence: TGCGCCAGCAGCCAAGATAGGCTAGCGGGAGTCATTCAGTACTTC. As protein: CASSQDRLAGVIQYF.

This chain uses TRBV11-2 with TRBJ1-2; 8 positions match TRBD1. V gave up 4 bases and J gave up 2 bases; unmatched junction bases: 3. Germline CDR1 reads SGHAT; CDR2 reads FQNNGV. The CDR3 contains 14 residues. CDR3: CASSSQGANYGYTF. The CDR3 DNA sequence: TGTGCCAGCAGCTCGCAGGGGGCGAACTATGGCTACACCTTC.

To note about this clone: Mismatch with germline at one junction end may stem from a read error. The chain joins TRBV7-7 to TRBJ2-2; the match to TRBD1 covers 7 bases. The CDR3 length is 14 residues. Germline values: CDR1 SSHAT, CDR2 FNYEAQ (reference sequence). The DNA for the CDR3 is TGTGCTAGCAGCTCCAGGGGGTGGGACGGGGAGCTGTTTTTT. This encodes CASSSRGWDGELFF.

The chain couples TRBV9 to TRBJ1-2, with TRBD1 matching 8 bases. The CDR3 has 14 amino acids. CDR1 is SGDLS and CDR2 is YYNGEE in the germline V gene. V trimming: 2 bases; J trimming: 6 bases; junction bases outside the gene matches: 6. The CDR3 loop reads CASSVGQGWDGYTF. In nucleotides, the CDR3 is TGTGCCAGCAGCGTTGGACAGGGATGGGATGGCTACACCTTC.

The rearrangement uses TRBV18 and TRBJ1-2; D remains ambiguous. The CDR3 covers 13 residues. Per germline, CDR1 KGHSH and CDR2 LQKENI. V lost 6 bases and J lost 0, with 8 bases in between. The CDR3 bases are TGTGCCAGCTCTCCCGGGGCTAACTATGGCTACACCTTC. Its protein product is CASSPGANYGYTF.

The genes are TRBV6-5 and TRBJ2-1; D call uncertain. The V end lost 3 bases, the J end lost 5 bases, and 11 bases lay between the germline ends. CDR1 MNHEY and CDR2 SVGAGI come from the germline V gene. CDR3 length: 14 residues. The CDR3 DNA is TGTGCCAGCAGTTATAGCTGGAACGACAATGAGCAGTTCTTC. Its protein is CASSYSWNDNEQFF.

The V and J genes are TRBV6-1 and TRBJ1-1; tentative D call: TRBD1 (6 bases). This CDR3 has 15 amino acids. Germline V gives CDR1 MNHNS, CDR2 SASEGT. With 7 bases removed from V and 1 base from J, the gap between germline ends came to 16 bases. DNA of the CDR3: TGTGCCAGCACCCCCCAGGGACAACAGAACACTGAAGCTTTCTTT. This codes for CASTPQGQQNTEAFF.

The CDR3 spells CASSFTGTGVNEQFF. As DNA, the CDR3 is TGCGCCAGCAGCTTTACCGGGACAGGGGTGAATGAGCAGTTCTTC. V is TRBV5-1 and J is TRBJ2-1; TRBD1 aligns across 10 bases. V was pared by 2 bases and J by 7 bases, with 6 bases of the junction left unmatched. In germline, CDR1 is SGHRS, CDR2 YFSETQ. CDR3 size: 15 residues.

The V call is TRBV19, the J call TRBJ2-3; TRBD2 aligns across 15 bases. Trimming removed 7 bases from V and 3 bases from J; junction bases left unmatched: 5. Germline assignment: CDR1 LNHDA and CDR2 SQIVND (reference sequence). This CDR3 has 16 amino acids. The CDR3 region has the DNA TGTGCCAGTAAGGGACTAGCGGGGGGTTCTACAGATACGCAGTATTTT. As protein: CASKGLAGGSTDTQYF.

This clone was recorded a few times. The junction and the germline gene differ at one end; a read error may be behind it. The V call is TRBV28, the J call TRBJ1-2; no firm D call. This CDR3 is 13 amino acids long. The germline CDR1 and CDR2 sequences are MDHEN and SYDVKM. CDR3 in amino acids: CASSLRWRAERGF. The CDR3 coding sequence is TGTGCCAGCAGTTTACGATGGAGGGCGGAAAGAGGTTTC.

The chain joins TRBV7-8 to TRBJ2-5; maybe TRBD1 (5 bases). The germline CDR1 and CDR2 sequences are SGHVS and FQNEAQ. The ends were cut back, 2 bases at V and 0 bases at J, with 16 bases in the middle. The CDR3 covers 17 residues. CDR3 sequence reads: CASSLKGQGSYQETQYF. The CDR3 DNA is TGTGCCAGCAGCTTAAAAGGGCAGGGCTCATACCAAGAGACCCAGTACTTC.

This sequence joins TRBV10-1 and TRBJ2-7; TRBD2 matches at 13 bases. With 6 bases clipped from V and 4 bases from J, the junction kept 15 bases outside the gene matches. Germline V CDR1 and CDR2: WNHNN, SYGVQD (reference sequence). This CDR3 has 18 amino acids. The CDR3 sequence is CASREFGLAGEAWYEQYF. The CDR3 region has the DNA TGCGCCAGCAGAGAATTCGGACTAGCGGGAGAGGCATGGTACGAGCAGTACTTC.

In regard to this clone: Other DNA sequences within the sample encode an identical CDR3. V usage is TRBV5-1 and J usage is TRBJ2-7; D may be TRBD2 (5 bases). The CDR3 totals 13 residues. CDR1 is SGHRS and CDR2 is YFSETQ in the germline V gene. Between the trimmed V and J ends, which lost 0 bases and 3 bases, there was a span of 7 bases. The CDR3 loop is CASSLVGSYEQYF. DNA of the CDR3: TGCGCCAGCAGCTTGGTGGGGAGCTACGAGCAGTACTTC. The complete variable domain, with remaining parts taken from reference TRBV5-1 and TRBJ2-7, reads KAGVTQTPRYLIKTRGQQVTLSCSPISGHRSVSWYQQTPGQGLQFLFEYFSETQRNKGNFPGRFSGRQFSNSRSEMNVSTLELGDSALYLCASSLVGSYEQYFGPGTRLTVT.

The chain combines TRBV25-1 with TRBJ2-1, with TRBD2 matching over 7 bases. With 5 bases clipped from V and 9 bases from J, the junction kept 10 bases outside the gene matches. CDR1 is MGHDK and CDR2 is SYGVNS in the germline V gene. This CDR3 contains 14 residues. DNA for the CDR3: TGTGCCAGCAGTACTCCTCGGGGGACTATTGAGCAGTTCTTC. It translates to CASSTPRGTIEQFF. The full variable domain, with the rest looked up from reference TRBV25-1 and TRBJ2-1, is EADIYQTPRYLVIGTGKKITLECSQTMGHDKMYWYQQDPGMELHLIHYSYGVNSTEKGDLSSESTVSRIRTEHFPLTLESARPSHTSQYLCASSTPRGTIEQFFGPGTRLTVL.

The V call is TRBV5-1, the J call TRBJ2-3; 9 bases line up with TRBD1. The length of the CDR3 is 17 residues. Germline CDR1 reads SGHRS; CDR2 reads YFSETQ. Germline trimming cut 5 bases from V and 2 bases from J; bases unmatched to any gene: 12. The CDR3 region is CASRDPGQGGHTDTQYF. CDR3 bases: TGCGCCAGCAGGGACCCGGGACAGGGTGGCCACACAGATACGCAGTATTTT.

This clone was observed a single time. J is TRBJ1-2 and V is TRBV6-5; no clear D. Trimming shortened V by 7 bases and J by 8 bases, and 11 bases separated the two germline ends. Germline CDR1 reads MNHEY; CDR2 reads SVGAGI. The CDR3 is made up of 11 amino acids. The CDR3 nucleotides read TGTGCCAGCACCGAAGGAGGCGGCTACACCTTC. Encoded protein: CASTEGGGYTF.

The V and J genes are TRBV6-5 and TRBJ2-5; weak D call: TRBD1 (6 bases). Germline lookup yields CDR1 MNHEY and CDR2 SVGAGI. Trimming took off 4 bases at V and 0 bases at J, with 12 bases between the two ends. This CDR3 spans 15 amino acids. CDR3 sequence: CASSSSTGNQETQYF. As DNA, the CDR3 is TGTGCCAGCAGTTCCTCGACAGGAAACCAAGAGACCCAGTACTTC.

The CDR3 region is CSVEDRGQNYGYTF. As DNA, the CDR3 is TGCAGCGTTGAAGACCGCGGACAGAACTATGGCTACACCTTC. The chain joins TRBV29-1 to TRBJ1-2, with D maybe TRBD1 (6 bases). Trimming removed 0 bases from V and 2 bases from J, with 10 bases in between. The CDR3 is 14 residues long. Per the germline V gene, CDR1 is SQVTM and CDR2 is ANQGSEA.

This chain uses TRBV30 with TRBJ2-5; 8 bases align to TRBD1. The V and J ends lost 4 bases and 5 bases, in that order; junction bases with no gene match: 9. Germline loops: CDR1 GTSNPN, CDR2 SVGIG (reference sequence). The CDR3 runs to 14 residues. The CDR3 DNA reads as TGTGCCTGGACCCGGACAGGGCCTAAGGAGACCCAGTACTTC. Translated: CAWTRTGPKETQYF.

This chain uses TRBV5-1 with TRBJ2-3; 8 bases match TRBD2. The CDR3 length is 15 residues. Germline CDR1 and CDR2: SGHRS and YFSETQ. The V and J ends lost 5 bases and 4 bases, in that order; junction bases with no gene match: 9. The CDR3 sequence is CASRIGSGTSDTQYF. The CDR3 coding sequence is TGCGCCAGCAGGATTGGTAGCGGGACCTCAGATACGCAGTATTTT.

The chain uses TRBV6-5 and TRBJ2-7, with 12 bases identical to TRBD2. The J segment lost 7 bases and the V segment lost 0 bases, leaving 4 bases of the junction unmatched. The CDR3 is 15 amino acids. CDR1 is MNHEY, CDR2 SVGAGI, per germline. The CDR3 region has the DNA TGTGCCAGCAGTTACTCCCTAGCGGGAGGGCCGGAGCAGTACTTC. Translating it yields CASSYSLAGGPEQYF.

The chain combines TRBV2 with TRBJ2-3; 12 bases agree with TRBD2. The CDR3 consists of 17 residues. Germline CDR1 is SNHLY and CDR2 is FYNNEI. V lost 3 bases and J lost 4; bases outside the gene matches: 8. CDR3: CASSEPASGGAADTQYF. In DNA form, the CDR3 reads TGTGCCAGCAGTGAGCCGGCTAGCGGGGGGGCCGCAGATACGCAGTATTTT. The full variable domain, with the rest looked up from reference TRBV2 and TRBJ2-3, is EPEVTQTPSHQVTQMGQEVILRCVPISNHLYFYWYRQILGQKVEFLVSFYNNEISEKSEIFDDQFSVERPDGSNFTLKIRSTKLEDSAMYFCASSEPASGGAADTQYFGPGTRLTVL.

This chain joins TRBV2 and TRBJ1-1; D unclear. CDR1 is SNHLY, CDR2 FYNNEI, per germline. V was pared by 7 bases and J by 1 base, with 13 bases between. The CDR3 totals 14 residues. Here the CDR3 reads CASKMGGSNTEAFF. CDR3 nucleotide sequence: TGTGCCAGCAAGATGGGAGGGTCGAACACTGAAGCTTTCTTT.

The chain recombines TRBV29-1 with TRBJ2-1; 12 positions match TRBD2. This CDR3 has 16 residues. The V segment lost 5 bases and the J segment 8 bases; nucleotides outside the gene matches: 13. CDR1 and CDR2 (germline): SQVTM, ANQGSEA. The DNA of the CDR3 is TGCAGCGTTTACCACCCGACTAGCGGGGGAAGAGATGAGCAGTTCTTC. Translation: CSVYHPTSGGRDEQFF.

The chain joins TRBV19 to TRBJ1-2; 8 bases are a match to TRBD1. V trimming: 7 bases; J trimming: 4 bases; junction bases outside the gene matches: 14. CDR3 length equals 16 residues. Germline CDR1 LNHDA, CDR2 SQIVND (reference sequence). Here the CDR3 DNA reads TGTGCCAGTACCCCGAGGGACAGGCTAAGCCCCTATGGCTACACCTTC. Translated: CASTPRDRLSPYGYTF.